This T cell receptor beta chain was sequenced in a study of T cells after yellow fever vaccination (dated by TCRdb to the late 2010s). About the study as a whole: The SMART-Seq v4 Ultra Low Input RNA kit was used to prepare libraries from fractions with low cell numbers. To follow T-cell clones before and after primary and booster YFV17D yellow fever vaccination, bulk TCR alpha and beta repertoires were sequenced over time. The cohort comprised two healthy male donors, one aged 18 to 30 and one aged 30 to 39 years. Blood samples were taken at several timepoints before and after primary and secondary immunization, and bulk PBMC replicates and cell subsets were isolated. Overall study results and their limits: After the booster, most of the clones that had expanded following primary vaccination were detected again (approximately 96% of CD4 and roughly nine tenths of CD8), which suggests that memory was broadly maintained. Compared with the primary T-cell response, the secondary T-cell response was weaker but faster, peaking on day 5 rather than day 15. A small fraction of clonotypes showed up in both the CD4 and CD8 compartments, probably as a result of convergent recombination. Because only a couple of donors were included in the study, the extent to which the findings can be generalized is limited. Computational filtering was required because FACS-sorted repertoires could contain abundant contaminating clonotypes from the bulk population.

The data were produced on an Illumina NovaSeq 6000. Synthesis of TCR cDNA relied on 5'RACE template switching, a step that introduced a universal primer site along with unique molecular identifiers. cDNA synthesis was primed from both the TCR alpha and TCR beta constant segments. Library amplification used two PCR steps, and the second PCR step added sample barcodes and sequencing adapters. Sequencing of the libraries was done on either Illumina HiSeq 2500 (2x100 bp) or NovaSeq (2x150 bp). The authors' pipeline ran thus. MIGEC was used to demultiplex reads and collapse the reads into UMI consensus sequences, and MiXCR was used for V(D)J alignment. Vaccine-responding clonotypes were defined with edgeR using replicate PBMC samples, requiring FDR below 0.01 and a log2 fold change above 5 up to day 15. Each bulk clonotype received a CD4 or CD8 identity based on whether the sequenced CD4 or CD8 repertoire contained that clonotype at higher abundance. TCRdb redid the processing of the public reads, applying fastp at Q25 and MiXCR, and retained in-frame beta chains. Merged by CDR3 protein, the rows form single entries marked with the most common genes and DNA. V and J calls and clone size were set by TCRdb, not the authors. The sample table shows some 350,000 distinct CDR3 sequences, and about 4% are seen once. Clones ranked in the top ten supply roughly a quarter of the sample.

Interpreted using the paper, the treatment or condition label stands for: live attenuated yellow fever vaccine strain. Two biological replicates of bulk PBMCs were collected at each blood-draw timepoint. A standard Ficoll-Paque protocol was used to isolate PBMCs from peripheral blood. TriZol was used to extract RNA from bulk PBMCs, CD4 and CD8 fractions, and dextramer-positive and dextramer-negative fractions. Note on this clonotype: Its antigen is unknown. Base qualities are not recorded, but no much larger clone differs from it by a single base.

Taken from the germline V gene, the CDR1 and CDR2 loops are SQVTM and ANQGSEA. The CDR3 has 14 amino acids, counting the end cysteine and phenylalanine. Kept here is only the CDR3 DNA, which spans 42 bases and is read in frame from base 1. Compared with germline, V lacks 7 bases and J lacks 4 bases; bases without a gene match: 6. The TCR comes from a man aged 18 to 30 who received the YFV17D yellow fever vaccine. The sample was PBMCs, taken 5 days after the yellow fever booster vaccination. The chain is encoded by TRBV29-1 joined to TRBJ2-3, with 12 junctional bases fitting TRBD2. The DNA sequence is TGCAGCGCCTCTAGCGGGGGGGCCCCAGATACGCAGTATTTT. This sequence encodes CSASSGGAPDTQYF.